A single sample is the source of the 17 T cell receptor beta chains below, sequenced in a study of blood T cells in healthy people across ages. The authors ran a second PCR of roughly 6 to 12 cycles using a sample-barcoded 5' primer and a J-beta primer mix. TCRdb itself ran the 5' RACE reads through MiXCR, one entry per CDR3 protein. Here the sample spans about 1.4 million distinct CDR3 sequences, around 55% being singletons. Specimen: blood. The source of these receptors is a man younger than 30 in good health.

The V and J genes are TRBV20-1 and TRBJ2-3; D is perhaps TRBD2 (7 bases). The length of the CDR3 is 15 residues. With 1 base removed from V and 5 bases from J, the gap between germline ends came to 16 bases. Germline assignment: CDR1 DFQATT and CDR2 SNEGSKA (reference sequence). CDR3: CSARGGGKGIDTQYF. In nucleotides, the CDR3 is TGCAGTGCTAGAGGGGGGGGCAAGGGTATAGATACGCAGTATTTT.

This clonotype was detected only a few times. The CDR3 loop is CSASQANSPLHF. CDR3 coding DNA: TGCAGTGCGAGCCAGGCAAATTCACCCCTCCACTTT. This rearrangement joins TRBV20-1 to TRBJ1-6; D not resolved. Per germline, CDR1 DFQATT and CDR2 SNEGSKA (reference sequence). V was pared by 6 bases and J by 7 bases, with 10 bases between. The CDR3 has 12 amino acids.

CDR3 sequence reads: CASSHLDGRTASYEQYF. In DNA, the CDR3 is TGTGCCAGCAGCCATCTCGACGGCAGGACAGCCTCCTACGAGCAGTACTTC. J is TRBJ2-7 and V is TRBV4-2, with D possibly being TRBD1 (6 bases). The germline V gene encodes CDR1 LGHNA and CDR2 YNFKEQ. The V end was cut by 3 bases, the J end by 0 bases, with 18 bases between. The CDR3 totals 17 residues.

The chain uses TRBV6-6 and TRBJ1-1; no firm D call. The ends were cut back, 0 bases at V and 10 bases at J, with 15 bases in the middle. Per germline, CDR1 MNHNY and CDR2 SVGAGI (reference sequence). The CDR3 length is 14 residues. The DNA of the CDR3 is TGTGCCAGCAGTTACTCGGGAGGGTTTAGTGTAGCTTTCTTT. Its protein product is CASSYSGGFSVAFF.

This CDR3 reads CASSYFPGYNEQFF. CDR3 bases: TGTGCCAGCAGTTACTTCCCTGGATACAATGAGCAGTTCTTC. This chain joins TRBV6-5 and TRBJ2-1; no definite D call. Germline V gene data show CDR1 as MNHEY and CDR2 as SVGAGI. This CDR3 is 14 amino acids long. Trimming stripped 1 base from V and 4 bases from J, with 8 bases between.

The chain uses TRBV28 and TRBJ2-7; no reliable D call. The CDR3 totals 13 residues. V lost 5 bases and J 2 bases, leaving 10 bases between the germline ends. Looked up from germline, CDR1 is MDHEN and CDR2 is SYDVKM. The CDR3: CASSVALAYEQYF. The CDR3 nucleotides read TGTGCCAGCAGTGTAGCATTGGCCTACGAGCAGTACTTC. Full variable domain (remainder filled in from reference TRBV28 and TRBJ2-7): DVKVTQSSRYLVKRTGEKVFLECVQDMDHENMFWYRQDPGLGLRLIYFSYDVKMKEKGDIPEGYSVSREKKERFSLILESASTNQTSMYLCASSVALAYEQYFGPGTRLTVT.

This chain uses TRBV11-2 with TRBJ1-1, with TRBD1 as a possible D gene (6 bases). The V end lost 6 bases, the J end lost 1 base, and 18 bases lay between the germline ends. Looked up from germline, CDR1 is SGHAT and CDR2 is FQNNGV. CDR3 length: 16 amino acids. CDR3 sequence: CASSLRGAEGNTEAFF. CDR3 bases: TGTGCCAGCAGTCTGCGGGGGGCTGAAGGGAACACTGAAGCTTTCTTT.

The chain recombines TRBV4-3 with TRBJ2-1; TRBD1 matches 9 bases. Germline assignment: CDR1 LGHNA and CDR2 YSLEER. Trimming at V came to 3 bases and at J to 7 bases, leaving 7 bases not matched to a gene. This CDR3 comprises 15 residues. This CDR3 is CASSHTGTGSNEQFF. The CDR3, as DNA: TGCGCCAGCAGCCATACCGGGACAGGGTCGAATGAGCAGTTCTTC.

The V call is TRBV10-3, the J call TRBJ2-5, with TRBD2 matching 9 bases. This CDR3 contains 18 residues. V shed 6 bases, J shed 0 bases, and the junction held 14 bases outside the gene matches. CDR1 is ENHRY, CDR2 SYGVKD, per germline. The CDR3 DNA follows: TGTGCCATCAGGGGCGAGACTAGCGGTTCTCGGTACCAAGAGACCCAGTACTTC. It encodes CAIRGETSGSRYQETQYF.

V is TRBV11-2 and J is TRBJ2-5, with TRBD1 as a possible D gene (6 bases). Germline V gene data show CDR1 as SGHAT and CDR2 as FQNNGV. Trimming took off 5 bases at V and 0 bases at J, with 19 bases between the two ends. This CDR3 is built from 17 residues. CDR3 protein: CASSILRGRGYQETQYF. Here the CDR3 DNA reads TGTGCCAGCAGCATTCTACGGGGCAGGGGCTACCAAGAGACCCAGTACTTC.

This clonotype has more than one count but fewer than ten. The genes are TRBV11-1 and TRBJ2-7; 9 bases map to TRBD1. This CDR3 is built from 14 residues. V trimming: 5 bases; J trimming: 5 bases; junction bases outside the gene matches: 7. The germline V gene encodes CDR1 SGHAT and CDR2 FQDESV (reference sequence). The chain's CDR3 is CASSLGTGTDEQYF. The CDR3 region has the DNA TGTGCCAGCAGCCTCGGGACAGGGACCGACGAGCAGTACTTC.

The genes are TRBV9 and TRBJ1-2; D gene ambiguous. V was cut by 0 bases and J by 4 bases, with 16 bases left in between. Germline V CDR1 and CDR2: SGDLS, YYNGEE. CDR3 length equals 16 residues. The CDR3 reads CASSVERPGRAYGYTF. The CDR3 bases are TGTGCCAGCAGCGTAGAACGGCCTGGCCGGGCCTATGGCTACACCTTC. The full variable domain, its missing parts supplied by reference TRBV9 and TRBJ1-2, is DSGVTQTPKHLITATGQRVTLRCSPRSGDLSVYWYQQSLDQGLQFLIQYYNGEERAKGNILERFSAQQFPDLHSELNLSSLELGDSALYFCASSVERPGRAYGYTFGSGTRLTVV.

In this sample, this clonotype turned up a few times. The rearrangement uses TRBV4-1 and TRBJ2-1; TRBD2 might be the D (6 bases). The V gene's germline CDR1 is MGHRA and CDR2 YSYEKL. The CDR3 spans 14 residues. Trimming left V 3 bases short and J 5 bases short, with 11 bases between. CDR3: CASSHRDWHNEQFF. The CDR3 nucleotides are TGCGCCAGCAGCCACCGGGACTGGCACAATGAGCAGTTCTTC.

J is TRBJ2-7 and V is TRBV20-1; tentatively, D is TRBD2 (6 bases). Germline loops: CDR1 DFQATT, CDR2 SNEGSKA (reference sequence). CDR3 size: 12 residues. V lost 7 bases to trimming and J lost 2 bases, with 12 bases between them. The CDR3 DNA follows: TGCAGTGGGGAGGAGGGGACCTACGAGCAGTACTTC. Protein product: CSGEEGTYEQYF.

The chain has TRBV6-5 and TRBJ2-7; 11 nucleotides agree with TRBD2. With 2 bases clipped from V and 6 bases from J, the junction kept 0 bases outside the gene matches. This CDR3 spans 13 amino acids. Germline V gene sequence: CDR1 MNHEY, CDR2 SVGAGI. The CDR3 bases are TGTGCCAGCAGTTACGGGACTAGCGGCGAGCAGTACTTC. Encoded protein: CASSYGTSGEQYF.

V and J are TRBV6-5 and TRBJ2-5; D remains unclear. The end of the DNA is better explained by TRBJ2-7, so the J call may be wrong. The CDR3 is 11 amino acids. Per the germline V gene, CDR1 is MNHEY and CDR2 is SVGAGI. This CDR3 is CASMYLYEQYF. The CDR3 nucleotides are TGTGCCAGCATGTACCTTTACGAGCAGTACTTC.

This chain connects TRBV6-1 to TRBJ1-2; 9 bases are a match to TRBD1. There are 16 residues in the CDR3. V lost 7 bases and J lost 2; bases outside the gene matches: 11. Germline V gene data show CDR1 as MNHNS and CDR2 as SASEGT. The chain's CDR3 is CASMRAAGTGNYGYTF. The CDR3 DNA is TGTGCCAGCATGAGAGCCGCCGGGACAGGGAACTATGGCTACACCTTC.